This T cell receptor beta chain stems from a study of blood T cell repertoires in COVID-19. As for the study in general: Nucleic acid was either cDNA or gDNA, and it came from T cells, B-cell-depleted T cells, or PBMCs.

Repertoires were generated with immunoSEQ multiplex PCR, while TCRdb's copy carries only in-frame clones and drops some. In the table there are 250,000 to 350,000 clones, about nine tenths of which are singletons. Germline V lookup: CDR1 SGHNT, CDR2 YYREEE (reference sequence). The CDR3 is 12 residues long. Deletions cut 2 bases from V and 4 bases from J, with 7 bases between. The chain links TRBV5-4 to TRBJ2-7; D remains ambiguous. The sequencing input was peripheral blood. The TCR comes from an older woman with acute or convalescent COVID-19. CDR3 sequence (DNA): TGTGCCAGCAGCTTTAATGAGTACGAGCAGTACTTC. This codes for CASSFNEYEQYF.